This T cell receptor (beta chain) was sequenced during a study of vaccination effects on CD4 cells after COVID-19. Using immunoSEQ multiplex PCR, the repertoire was profiled, and TCRdb retains in-frame clones only, with some absent. The sample includes 50,000 to 65,000 clones, approximately 80% of them seen just once. Before sequencing, viral peptide pools were used by the ViraFEST assay to expand antigen-specific CD4+ T cells. Cultured cells yielded isolated CD4+ T cells after less than 11 days. The vaccine recipients had no prior SARS-CoV-2 infection, with negative nucleocapsid antibodies. Cultures of some 2.2 million PBMC per well contained about 10 IU/ml IL-2 plus 10 ug/ml peptides. General study points: Common cold coronavirus cross-reactivity was shown by only 1 of 255 vaccine-induced clones in healthy vaccinees. At late timepoints after vaccination, vaccine- and infection-induced clones shrank markedly.

This clone was observed a few times. The antigen is undetermined. The germline CDR1 and CDR2 sequences are LNHDA and SQIVND (reference sequence). The CDR3 sequence is 14 residues long. The germline V and J ends were trimmed by 3 bases and 7 bases, with 12 bases remaining between them. The chain employs TRBV19 and TRBJ2-2, with D perhaps TRBD2 (5 bases). The sequence came from a human donor who received a COVID-19 vaccine. The sample in question was CD4+ T cells from PBMCs cultured with HCoV-229E spike peptides, obtained before COVID-19 vaccination. The CDR3: CASSISGIGGELFF. The DNA for the CDR3 is TGTGCCAGTAGTATTTCCGGGATCGGCGGGGAGCTGTTTTTT.